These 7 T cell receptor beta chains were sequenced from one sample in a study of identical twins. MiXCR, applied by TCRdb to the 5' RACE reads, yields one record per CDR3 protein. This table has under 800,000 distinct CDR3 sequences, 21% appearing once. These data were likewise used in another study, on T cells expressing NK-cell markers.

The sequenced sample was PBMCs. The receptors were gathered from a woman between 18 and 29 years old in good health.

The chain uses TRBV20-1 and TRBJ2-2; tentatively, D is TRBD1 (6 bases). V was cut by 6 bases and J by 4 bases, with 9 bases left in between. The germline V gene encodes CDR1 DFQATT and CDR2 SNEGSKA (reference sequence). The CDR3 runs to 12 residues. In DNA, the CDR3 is TGCAGTGCCCACAGGGTCACCGGGGAGCTGTTTTTT. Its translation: CSAHRVTGELFF.

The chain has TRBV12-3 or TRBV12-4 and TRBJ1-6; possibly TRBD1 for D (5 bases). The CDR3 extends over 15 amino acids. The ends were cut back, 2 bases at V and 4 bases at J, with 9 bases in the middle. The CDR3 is CASSLFRGYNSPLHF. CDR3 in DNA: TGTGCCAGCAGTTTATTTCGGGGGTATAATTCACCCCTCCACTTT.

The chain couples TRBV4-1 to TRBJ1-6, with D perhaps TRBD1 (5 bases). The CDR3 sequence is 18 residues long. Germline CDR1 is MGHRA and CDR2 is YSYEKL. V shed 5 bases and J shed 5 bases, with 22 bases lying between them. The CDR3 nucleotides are TGCGCCAGCAGCATACGACAGATCAGGGTTAGGGATAATTCACCCCTCCACTTT. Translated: CASSIRQIRVRDNSPLHF.

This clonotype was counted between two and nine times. CDR3 sequence reads: CASSFLQGNEQYF. DNA for the CDR3: TGTGCCAGCAGTTTTCTACAGGGTAACGAGCAGTACTTC. This chain connects TRBV27 to TRBJ2-7, with D perhaps matching TRBD1 (6 bases). This CDR3 spans 13 amino acids. The V end was cut by 3 bases, the J end by 5 bases, with 11 bases between. Germline CDR1 reads MNHEY; CDR2 reads SMNVEV (reference sequence).

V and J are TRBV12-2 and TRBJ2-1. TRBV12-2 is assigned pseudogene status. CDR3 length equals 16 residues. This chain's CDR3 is CASRCLPKSSYNEQFF. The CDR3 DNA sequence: TGTGCAAGTCGCTGCTTACCCAAGAGCTCCTACAATGAGCAGTTCTTC.

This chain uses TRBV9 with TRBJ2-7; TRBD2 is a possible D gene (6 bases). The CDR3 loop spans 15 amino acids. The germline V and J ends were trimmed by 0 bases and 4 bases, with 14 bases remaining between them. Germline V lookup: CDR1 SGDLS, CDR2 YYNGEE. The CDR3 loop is CASSVAGETIYEQYF. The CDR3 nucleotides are TGTGCCAGCAGCGTAGCGGGAGAGACGATTTACGAGCAGTACTTC.

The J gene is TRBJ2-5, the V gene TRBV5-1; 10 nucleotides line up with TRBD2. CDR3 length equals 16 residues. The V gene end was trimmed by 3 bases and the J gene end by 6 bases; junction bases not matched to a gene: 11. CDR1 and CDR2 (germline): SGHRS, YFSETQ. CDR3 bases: TGCGCCAGCAGCTCTTGGAGCGGGGGGGCGGTGAAGACCCAGTACTTC. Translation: CASSSWSGGAVKTQYF. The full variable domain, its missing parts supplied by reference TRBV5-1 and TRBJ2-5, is KAGVTQTPRYLIKTRGQQVTLSCSPISGHRSVSWYQQTPGQGLQFLFEYFSETQRNKGNFPGRFSGRQFSNSRSEMNVSTLELGDSALYLCASSSWSGGAVKTQYFGPGTRLLVL.